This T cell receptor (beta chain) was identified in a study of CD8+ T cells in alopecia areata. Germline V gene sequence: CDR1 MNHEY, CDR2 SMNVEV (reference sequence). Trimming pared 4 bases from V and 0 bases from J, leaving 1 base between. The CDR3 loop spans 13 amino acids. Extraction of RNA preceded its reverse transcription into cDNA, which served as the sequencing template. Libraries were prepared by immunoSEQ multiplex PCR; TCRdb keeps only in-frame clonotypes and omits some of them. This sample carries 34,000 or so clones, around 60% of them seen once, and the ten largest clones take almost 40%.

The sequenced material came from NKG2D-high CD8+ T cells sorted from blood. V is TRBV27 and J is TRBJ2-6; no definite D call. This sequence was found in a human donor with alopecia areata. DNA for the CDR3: TGTGCCAGCAGTTACTCTGGGGCCAACGTCCTGACTTTC. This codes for CASSYSGANVLTF.